The rows below give T cell receptor beta chains drawn from one sample of a study of chemoradiotherapy in HPV16-positive cancers. Produced via immunoSEQ multiplex PCR; TCRdb's table is partial and in-frame only. In the table there are 6,000 to 8,000 clones, about 80% of which are singletons. The sample was gathered from a patient who underwent chemoradiotherapy. Every receptor here comes from a human donor with HPV-associated anogenital cancer. CDR3s include the opening cysteine and the closing phenylalanine or tryptophan. The order of the fields is V gene, J gene, clone size, D gene, CDR3 DNA, CDR3 protein. The D gene is left open where the match is weak. The listing skips clone size in some rows; elsewhere it reads once, few, many or a size class.

TRBV10-1	TRBJ2-7	once	TRBD1	TGCGCCAGCAGTGAGTTAGTGACAGGGGGGCGCGAGCAGTACTTC	CASSELVTGGREQYF
TRBV5-4	TRBJ2-5	NA	TRBD2	TGTGCCAGCAGGCTAGCGGGGGGGCAAGAGACCCAGTACTTC	CASRLAGGQETQYF
TRBV5-5	TRBJ1-1	NA	NA	TGTGCCAGCAGCTTGGCCCAGGTGGAGGCTACTGAAGCTTTCTTT	CASSLAQVEATEAFF
TRBV7-9	TRBJ1-1	NA	NA	TGTGCCAGCAGCTTAGGTACGAAGAACACTGAAGCTTTCTTT	CASSLGTKNTEAFF
TRBV27	TRBJ1-2	NA	TRBD1	TGTGCCAGCAGTTTCTCTCTACAGGGGGTGGGGGGCTACACCTTC	CASSFSLQGVGGYTF
TRBV16	TRBJ2-7	NA	NA	TGTGCCAGCAGCCAATCTACCTACGAGCAGTACTTC	CASSQSTYEQYF
TRBV19	TRBJ2-6	few	NA	TGTGCCAGTACAAATCCGGTCACCTCTGGGGCCAACGTCCTGACTTTC	CASTNPVTSGANVLTF
TRBV7-8	TRBJ2-7	NA	TRBD2	TGTGCCAGCAGCATCGGGGGGGCGGATGAGCAGTACTTC	CASSIGGADEQYF
TRBV5-5	TRBJ1-2	NA	NA	TGTGCCAGCAGCTTGGGTGCCGGTAACTATGGCTACACCTTC	CASSLGAGNYGYTF
TRBV5-6	TRBJ2-7	NA	NA	TGTGCCAGCAGACGATATTACAGCTCCTACGAGCAGTACTTC	CASRRYYSSYEQYF
TRBV27	TRBJ1-5	NA	NA	TGTGCCAGCAGGGGGACTTATAGCAATCAGCCCCAGCATTTT	CASRGTYSNQPQHF
TRBV5-1	TRBJ1-2	once	NA	TGCGCCAGCAGCTTGGTTCCAGGGGCGGACTATGGCTACACCTTC	CASSLVPGADYGYTF
TRBV11-1	TRBJ1-1	NA	NA	TGTGCCAGCAGCCCCCGGACAACTGAAGCTTTCTTT	CASSPRTTEAFF
TRBV19	TRBJ2-6	NA	NA	TGTGCCAGTAGTATTTCGGCCCTCCTGGCCAACGTCCTGACTTTC	CASSISALLANVLTF
TRBV9	TRBJ2-7	NA	NA	TGTGCCAGCAGCGTACGAGATGGCTCCTACGAGCAGTACTTC	CASSVRDGSYEQYF
TRBV19	TRBJ2-6	NA	NA	TGTGCCAGTAGTTTCGGGGCCAGGGCTGGGGCCAACGTCCTGACTTTC	CASSFGARAGANVLTF
TRBV6-1	TRBJ2-7	NA	TRBD1	TGTGCCAGCAGTGAGTACGGACAGGGGAAAGAGTCCGAGCAGTACTTC	CASSEYGQGKESEQYF
TRBV20-1	TRBJ1-1	NA	NA	TGCAGTGCCAGGAAAGGGACTGAAGCTTTCTTT	CSARKGTEAFF
TRBV2	TRBJ1-1	NA	NA	TGTGCCAGCAGTGTGGGGTTCGAAGCTTTCTTT	CASSVGFEAFF
TRBV19	TRBJ2-7	NA	NA	TGTGCCAGTAAGCCAGATCATTCAGGGTACGAGCAGTACTTC	CASKPDHSGYEQYF
TRBV19	TRBJ1-1	NA	NA	TGTGCCAGCAAGCAGGGCGAAGCTTTCTTT	CASKQGEAFF
TRBV5-1	TRBJ2-1	NA	TRBD1	TGCGCCAGCGCGACCGGGACAGGCGACTACAATGAGCAGTTCTTC	CASATGTGDYNEQFF
TRBV6-5	TRBJ1-5	few	NA	TGTGCCAGCAGCAACCTCGGGGAGAATCAGCCCCAGCATTTT	CASSNLGENQPQHF
TRBV28	TRBJ1-1	NA	NA	TGTGCCAGCAGTTTAACAGGCGCGGGCACTGAAGCTTTCTTT	CASSLTGAGTEAFF
TRBV2	TRBJ1-1	NA	TRBD1	TGTGCCAGCAGTGAAGCGGGGACAGAGAACACTGAAGCTTTCTTT	CASSEAGTENTEAFF
TRBV5-1	TRBJ2-3	NA	NA	TGCGCCAGCAGCTTGGAGTTGGGTACAGATACGCAGTATTTT	CASSLELGTDTQYF
TRBV4-2	TRBJ2-1	NA	TRBD2	TGTGCCAGCAGCCAAGACGGGGTAGCGGGGTCGGTGGGGCAGTTCTTC	CASSQDGVAGSVGQFF
TRBV19	TRBJ1-4	NA	NA	TGTGCCAGCACTAAGGACAGCCCAACTAATGAAAAACTGTTTTTT	CASTKDSPTNEKLFF
TRBV28	TRBJ1-5	NA	NA	TGTGCCAGCATGGGCGGGGTCGGACAGCCCCAGCATTTT	CASMGGVGQPQHF
TRBV14	TRBJ1-4	NA	NA	TGTGCCAGCAGCCGCCGACTGCAAGGGGGTGAAAAACTGTTTTTT	CASSRRLQGGEKLFF
TRBV7-2	TRBJ2-7	NA	TRBD2	TGTGCCAGCACCGCGGGAGATAGATACGAGCAGTACTTC	CASTAGDRYEQYF
TRBV15	TRBJ1-5	NA	NA	TGTGCCACCAGCAGAGTAAGTTTCCAGCCCCAGCATTTT	CATSRVSFQPQHF
TRBV7-2	TRBJ2-7	NA	NA	TGTGCCAGCAGGCCGGACGTTGCCGAGCAGTACTTC	CASRPDVAEQYF
TRBV7-2	TRBJ2-3	NA	TRBD2	TGTGCCAGCAGCTCTCAGACTAGCGGGTGGGGCACAGATACGCAGTATTTT	CASSSQTSGWGTDTQYF
TRBV27	TRBJ1-6	once	TRBD1	TGTGCCAGCAGTTCCCAGAGCACAGGGGCGATGAATTCACCCCTCCACTTT	CASSSQSTGAMNSPLHF
TRBV15	TRBJ1-1	NA	NA	TGTGCCACCAGCAGAGATGGAAGTCGGGGTCTGACTGAAGCTTTCTTT	CATSRDGSRGLTEAFF
TRBV27	TRBJ1-4	NA	NA	TGTGCCAGCAGTTTAGACTCCAGGAATGAAAAACTGTTTTTT	CASSLDSRNEKLFF
TRBV7-3	TRBJ2-3	few	TRBD2	TGTGCCAGCAGCTCGACCCCGGCTAGCGGGAAAACAGATACGCAGTATTTT	CASSSTPASGKTDTQYF
TRBV5-4	TRBJ1-1	NA	NA	TGTGCCAGCAACCTTCGAGGGCGCCCGGAGGAAGCTTTCTTT	CASNLRGRPEEAFF
TRBV20-1	TRBJ2-3	NA	TRBD2	TGCGCGGGGGGGCCCGGAGATACGCAGTATTTT	CAGGPGDTQYF
TRBV5-8	TRBJ1-5	NA	NA	TGTGCCAGCAGCTTGGTAAGGGGTATAGGTCGCAATCAGCCCCAGCATTTT	CASSLVRGIGRNQPQHF
TRBV9	TRBJ1-2	NA	TRBD1	TGTGCCAGCAGCGTAGCTCTAATGGGACAGGGGGCCTATGGCTACACCTTC	CASSVALMGQGAYGYTF